Here is one T cell receptor beta chain with its context. Antigen: not known. This entry belongs to a study of cytomegalovirus exposure and HLA in healthy donors. Whole-study findings and limits: In vitro assays verified that three CMV-associated chains recognized CMV antigens specifically. The majority of TCR sequences were rare, yet some public TCRs appeared in many donors. TCR beta sequences reportedly predicted most subjects' HLA-A and HLA-B alleles accurately.

Primers included in the PCR were 60 Vbeta and 13 Jbeta primers. This table comes from immunoSEQ multiplex PCR, and its TCRdb copy is limited to in-frame clones, with some not included. The table shows 200,000 to 250,000 clones, with 65% to 75% occurring only once. Sample: PBMCs. The sequence came from a woman younger than 45 in good health and CMV-seronegative.

This CDR3 is CASSEMGQGRNEQFF. CDR3 in DNA: TGTGCCAGCAGTGAAATGGGACAGGGGAGGAATGAGCAGTTCTTC. The J gene is TRBJ2-1, the V gene TRBV6-1; 10 bases are a match to TRBD1. Trimming took 2 bases from V and 7 from J; bases not matched to a gene: 5. Germline V gives CDR1 MNHNS, CDR2 SASEGT. CDR3 length: 15 amino acids.